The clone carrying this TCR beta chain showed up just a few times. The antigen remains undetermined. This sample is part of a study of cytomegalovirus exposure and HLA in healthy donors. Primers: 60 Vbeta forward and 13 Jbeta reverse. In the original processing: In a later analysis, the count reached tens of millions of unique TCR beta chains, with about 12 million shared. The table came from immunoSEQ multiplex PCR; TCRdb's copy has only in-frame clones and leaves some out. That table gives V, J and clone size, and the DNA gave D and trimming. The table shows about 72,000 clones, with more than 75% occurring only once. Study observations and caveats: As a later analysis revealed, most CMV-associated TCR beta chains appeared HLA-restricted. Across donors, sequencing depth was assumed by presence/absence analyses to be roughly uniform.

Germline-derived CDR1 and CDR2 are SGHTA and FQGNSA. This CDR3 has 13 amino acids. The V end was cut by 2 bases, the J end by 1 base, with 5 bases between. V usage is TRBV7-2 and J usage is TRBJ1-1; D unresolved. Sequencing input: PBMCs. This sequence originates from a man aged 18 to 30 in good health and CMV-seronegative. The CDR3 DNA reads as TGTGCCAGCAGCTTAATACAGAACACTGAAGCTTTCTTT. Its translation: CASSLIQNTEAFF. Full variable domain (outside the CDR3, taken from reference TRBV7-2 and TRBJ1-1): GAGVSQSPSNKVTEKGKDVELRCDPISGHTALYWYRQSLGQGLEFLIYFQGNSAPDKSGLPSDRFSAERTGGSVSTLTIQRTQQEDSAVYLCASSLIQNTEAFFGQGTRLTVV.